Listed here is a single T cell receptor (beta chain). The data were taken from a study of blood T cells in healthy people across ages. Total RNA was extracted at no less than 5 micrograms per sample. The CDR3 runs to 19 residues. V shed 3 bases, J shed 1 base, and the junction held 14 bases outside the gene matches. CDR1 and CDR2 from the germline V gene are SGHRS and YFSETQ. PCR was performed a second time for roughly 7 to 11 cycles using a sample-barcoded 5' primer and a J-beta primer mix. With 12 random nucleotides, a template-switch adaptor tagged each individual cDNA molecule. Every sample produced at least 2.5 million CDR3-containing paired-end reads. TCRdb reprocessed the 5' RACE reads with MiXCR, giving one entry per CDR3 protein. The sample yields about 1.4 million distinct CDR3 sequences, almost 60% seen once.

Sequencing used blood. The TCR originated in a man between 18 and 35 years old in good health. This chain connects TRBV5-1 to TRBJ2-1; 9 bases map to TRBD1. CDR3 bases: TGCGCCAGCAGCTCCCGGGACAGGGAAGATCTAAAGTCCTACAATGAGCAGTTCTTC. Its protein is CASSSRDREDLKSYNEQFF. The full variable domain, its missing parts supplied by reference TRBV5-1 and TRBJ2-1, is KAGVTQTPRYLIKTRGQQVTLSCSPISGHRSVSWYQQTPGQGLQFLFEYFSETQRNKGNFPGRFSGRQFSNSRSEMNVSTLELGDSALYLCASSSRDREDLKSYNEQFFGPGTRLTVL.